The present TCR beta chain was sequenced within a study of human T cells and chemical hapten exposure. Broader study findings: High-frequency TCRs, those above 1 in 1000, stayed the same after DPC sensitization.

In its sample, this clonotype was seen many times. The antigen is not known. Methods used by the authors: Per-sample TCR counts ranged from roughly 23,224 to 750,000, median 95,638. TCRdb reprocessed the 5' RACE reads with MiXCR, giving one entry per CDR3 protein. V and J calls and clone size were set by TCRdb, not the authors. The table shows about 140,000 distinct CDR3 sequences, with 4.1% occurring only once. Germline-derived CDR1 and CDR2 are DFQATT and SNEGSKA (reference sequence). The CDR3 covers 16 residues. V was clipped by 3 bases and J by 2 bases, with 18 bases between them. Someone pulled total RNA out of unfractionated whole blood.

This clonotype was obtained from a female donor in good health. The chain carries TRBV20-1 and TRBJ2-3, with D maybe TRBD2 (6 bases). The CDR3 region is CSAREWGEILTDTQYF. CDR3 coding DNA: TGCAGTGCTAGGGAATGGGGGGAGATACTCACAGATACGCAGTATTTT.